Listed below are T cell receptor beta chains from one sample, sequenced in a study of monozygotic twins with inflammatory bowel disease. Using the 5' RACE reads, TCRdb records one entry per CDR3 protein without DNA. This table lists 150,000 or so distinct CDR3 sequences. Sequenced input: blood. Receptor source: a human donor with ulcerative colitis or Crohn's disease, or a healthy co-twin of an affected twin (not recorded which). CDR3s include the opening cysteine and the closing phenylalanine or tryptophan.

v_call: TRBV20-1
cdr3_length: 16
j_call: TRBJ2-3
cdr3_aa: CSARDPRGVSTDTQYF

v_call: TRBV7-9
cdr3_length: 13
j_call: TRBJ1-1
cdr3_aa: CASSPGTHPEAFF

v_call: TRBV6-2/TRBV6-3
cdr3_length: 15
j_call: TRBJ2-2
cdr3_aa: CASSKREGYTGELFF

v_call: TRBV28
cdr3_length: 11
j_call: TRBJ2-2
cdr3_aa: CASSLAGSLFF

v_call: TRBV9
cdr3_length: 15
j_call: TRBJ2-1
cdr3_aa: CASSVDLANYNEQFF

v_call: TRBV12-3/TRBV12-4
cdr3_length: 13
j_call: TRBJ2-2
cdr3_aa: CASSFRDTGELFF

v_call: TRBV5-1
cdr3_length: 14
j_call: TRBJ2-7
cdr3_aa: CASSLGTASYEQYF

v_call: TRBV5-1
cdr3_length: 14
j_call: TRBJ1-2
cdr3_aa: CASSFGQGTIGYTF

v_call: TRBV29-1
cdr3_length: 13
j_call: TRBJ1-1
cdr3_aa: CSVEGGTGTEAFF

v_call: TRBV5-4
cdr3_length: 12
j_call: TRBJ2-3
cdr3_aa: CASSFQTDTQYF

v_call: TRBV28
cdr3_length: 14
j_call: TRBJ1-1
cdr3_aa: CASTGRGRFTEAFF

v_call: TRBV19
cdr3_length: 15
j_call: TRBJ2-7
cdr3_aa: CASSIVGAGVYEQYF

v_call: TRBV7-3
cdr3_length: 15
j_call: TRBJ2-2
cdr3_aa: CASSSQIQTTGELFF

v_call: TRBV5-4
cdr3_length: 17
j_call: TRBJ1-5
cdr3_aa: CASSLGPTGSSNQPQHF

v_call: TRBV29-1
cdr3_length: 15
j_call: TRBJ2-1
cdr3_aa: CSARGGLADYNEQFF

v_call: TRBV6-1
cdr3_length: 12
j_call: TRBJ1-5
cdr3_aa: CASSDRHQPQHF